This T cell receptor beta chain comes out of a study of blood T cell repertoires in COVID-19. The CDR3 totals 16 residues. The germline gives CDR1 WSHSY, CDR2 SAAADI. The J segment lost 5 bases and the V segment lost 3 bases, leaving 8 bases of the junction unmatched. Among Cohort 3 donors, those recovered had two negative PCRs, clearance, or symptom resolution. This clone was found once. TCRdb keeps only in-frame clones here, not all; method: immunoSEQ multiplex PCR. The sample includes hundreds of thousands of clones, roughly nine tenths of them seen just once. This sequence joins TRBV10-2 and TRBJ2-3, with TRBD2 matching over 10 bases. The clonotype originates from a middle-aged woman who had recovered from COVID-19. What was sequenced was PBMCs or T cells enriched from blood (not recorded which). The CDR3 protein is CASSERSGRAVDTQYF. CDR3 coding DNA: TGCGCCAGCAGTGAACGGAGCGGGAGGGCCGTAGATACGCAGTATTTT.